This T cell receptor beta chain was recorded in a study of blood T cells in healthy people across ages. A second PCR of about 7 to 11 cycles used a sample-barcoded 5' primer and a J-beta primer mix. TCRdb reprocessed the 5' RACE reads via MiXCR and lists one record per CDR3 protein. The repertoire consists of more than 1,000,000 distinct CDR3 sequences, with around 27% occurring once and the leading ten covering less than 0.85%. The same data also went into a second study, on T cells of mothers and their children. As that report states: Thymic selection molds TCR recombination output in much the same way for related pairs as for unrelated pairs.

The TCR comes from a girl aged 2-10 years in good health. Material: blood.

CDR3 sequence: CASSQDSSGGELFF. CDR3 in DNA: TGCGCCAGCAGCCAAGATTCCAGTGGCGGGGAGCTGTTTTTT. The genes are TRBV4-1 and TRBJ2-2; D unclear. The germline V and J ends were trimmed by 0 bases and 7 bases, with 9 bases remaining between them. The CDR3 is 14 amino acids. Germline lookup yields CDR1 MGHRA and CDR2 YSYEKL.